A single sample is the source of the 3 T cell receptor beta chains below, sequenced in a study of T cells in Graves' hyperthyroidism and ophthalmopathy. What was amplified from RNA transcripts were TCR beta CDR3 regions. HTBI primers were used for first-round RT-PCR of the TCR CDR3. TCRdb re-called the multiplex PCR reads through MiXCR, storing one row per CDR3 protein. The sample gives 300,000 to 450,000 distinct CDR3 sequences, approximately 17% of which show up once; around a third is in the top ten. Sequencing was performed on blood. These receptors were collected from a woman in her twenties or thirties with Graves' hyperthyroidism that later progressed to Graves' ophthalmopathy.

This clonotype has more than one count but fewer than ten. The chain uses TRBV29-1 and TRBJ1-1; D not certain. Between the trimmed V and J ends, which lost 7 bases and 0 bases, there was a span of 9 bases. The CDR3 runs 12 residues. Per germline, CDR1 SQVTM and CDR2 ANQGSEA. CDR3 in DNA: TGCAGCGCGGAAAACGTGAACACTGAAGCTTTCTTT. Translated: CSAENVNTEAFF.

This clonotype was seen many times. V and J are TRBV28 and TRBJ2-7; 8 nucleotides match TRBD2. Germline V gives CDR1 MDHEN, CDR2 SYDVKM. J lost 3 bases, V lost 7 bases, and 14 bases had no gene match. This CDR3 comprises 16 residues. CDR3 coding DNA: TGTGCCAGCATGGGGTTGAGTAGCGGGAAAAACTACGAGCAGTACTTC. Residues: CASMGLSSGKNYEQYF.

The sample holds a few counts of this clonotype. The chain recombines TRBV3-1 with TRBJ2-7; no definite D call. CDR3 size: 13 residues. V was clipped by 0 bases and J by 2 bases, with 5 bases between them. Per the germline V gene, CDR1 is LGHDT and CDR2 is YNNKEL (reference sequence). The CDR3 DNA is TGTGCCAGCAGCCAAGAATTCCCCTACGAGCAGTACTTC. It translates to CASSQEFPYEQYF.